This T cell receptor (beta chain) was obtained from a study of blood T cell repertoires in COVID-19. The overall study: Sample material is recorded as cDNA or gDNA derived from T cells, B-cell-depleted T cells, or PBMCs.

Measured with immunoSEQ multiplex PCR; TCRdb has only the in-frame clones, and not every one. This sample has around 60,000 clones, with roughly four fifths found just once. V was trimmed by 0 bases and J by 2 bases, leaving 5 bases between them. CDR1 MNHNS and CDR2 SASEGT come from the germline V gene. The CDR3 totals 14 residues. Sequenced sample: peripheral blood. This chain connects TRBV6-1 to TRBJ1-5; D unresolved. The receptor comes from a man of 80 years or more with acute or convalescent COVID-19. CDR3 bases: TGTGCCAGCAGTGAAGCGCCAGGCAATCAGCCCCAGCATTTT. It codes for CASSEAPGNQPQHF.